This is a list of T cell receptor beta chains from one sample in a study of T cells in Graves' hyperthyroidism and ophthalmopathy. TCRdb re-called the multiplex PCR reads with MiXCR, one entry per CDR3 protein. The sample has more than 500,000 distinct CDR3 sequences; about 16% are singletons. The sequenced sample was blood. These receptors all come from a woman in her twenties or thirties with Graves' hyperthyroidism. Each CDR3 is given without its conserved first and last residue. D genes are given only for firm matches.

TRBV5-1	.	TRBJ1-6	ASSLYESSPLH
TRBV29-1	TRBD1	TRBJ1-1	STWDRGNTEAF
TRBV28	.	TRBJ2-5	ASRGDQGQETQY
TRBV11-2	.	TRBJ1-2	ASKPVFGDYGYT
TRBV3-1	.	TRBJ1-3	ASNPTRSGNTIY
TRBV15	.	TRBJ1-2	ATSRDFHGYT
TRBV9	.	TRBJ2-4	ASSGGAAKNIQY
TRBV6-1	TRBD2	TRBJ2-1	ASSATSGQQF
TRBV19	TRBD1	TRBJ2-7	ASRPPGTGSYEQY
TRBV5-4	TRBD1	TRBJ2-7	ASSLEGGRYEQY
TRBV7-2	TRBD1	TRBJ2-3	ASSAGQGSTDTQY
TRBV2	TRBD2	TRBJ2-7	ASRADSGRAYEQY
TRBV6-1	.	TRBJ2-7	ASNTSPGPNYEQY
TRBV28	TRBD1	TRBJ2-7	ASTPGTGDYEQY
TRBV24-1	TRBD2	TRBJ2-1	ATSLTSGPYNEQF
TRBV20-1	.	TRBJ2-1	SATPRESQF
TRBV11-1	.	TRBJ1-6	ASSSDRGSPLH
TRBV28	TRBD1	TRBJ2-2	ASSFRSTGGLNTGELF
TRBV24-1	.	TRBJ2-1	ATSALGGGRGNNEQF
TRBV28	.	TRBJ2-7	ASSSSPSSYEQY
TRBV7-2	.	TRBJ2-7	ASSIGRGGEQY
TRBV28	.	TRBJ2-7	ASSKDRRKSYEQY
TRBV7-3	TRBD1	TRBJ2-7	ASRKTGPYEQY
TRBV6-1	TRBD1	TRBJ1-5	ASSYGTGGEQPQH
TRBV5-1	TRBD1	TRBJ2-3	ASSSGQGLRGTQY
TRBV4-2	.	TRBJ2-1	ASSRNRAGTPYNEQF
TRBV28	TRBD2	TRBJ2-5	ASSYRRSLSGSYQETQY
TRBV2	TRBD2	TRBJ2-1	ASSATSGYNEQF
TRBV11-1	TRBD1	TRBJ2-5	ASSWGTEETQY